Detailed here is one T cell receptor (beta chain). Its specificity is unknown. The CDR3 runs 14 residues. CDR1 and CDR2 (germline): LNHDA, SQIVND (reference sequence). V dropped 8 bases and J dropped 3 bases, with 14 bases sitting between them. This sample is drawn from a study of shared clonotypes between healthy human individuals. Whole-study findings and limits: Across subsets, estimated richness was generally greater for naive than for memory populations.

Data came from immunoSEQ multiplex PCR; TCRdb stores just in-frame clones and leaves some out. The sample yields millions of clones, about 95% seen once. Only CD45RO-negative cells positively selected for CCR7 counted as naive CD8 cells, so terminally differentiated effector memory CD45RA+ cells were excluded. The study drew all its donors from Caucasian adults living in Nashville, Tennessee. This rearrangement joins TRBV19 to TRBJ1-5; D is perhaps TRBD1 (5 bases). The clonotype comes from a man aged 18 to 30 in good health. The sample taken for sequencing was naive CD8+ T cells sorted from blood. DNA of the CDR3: TGTGCCAGTCGCACCCGGGACTACAATCAGCCCCAGCATTTT. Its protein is CASRTRDYNQPQHF.